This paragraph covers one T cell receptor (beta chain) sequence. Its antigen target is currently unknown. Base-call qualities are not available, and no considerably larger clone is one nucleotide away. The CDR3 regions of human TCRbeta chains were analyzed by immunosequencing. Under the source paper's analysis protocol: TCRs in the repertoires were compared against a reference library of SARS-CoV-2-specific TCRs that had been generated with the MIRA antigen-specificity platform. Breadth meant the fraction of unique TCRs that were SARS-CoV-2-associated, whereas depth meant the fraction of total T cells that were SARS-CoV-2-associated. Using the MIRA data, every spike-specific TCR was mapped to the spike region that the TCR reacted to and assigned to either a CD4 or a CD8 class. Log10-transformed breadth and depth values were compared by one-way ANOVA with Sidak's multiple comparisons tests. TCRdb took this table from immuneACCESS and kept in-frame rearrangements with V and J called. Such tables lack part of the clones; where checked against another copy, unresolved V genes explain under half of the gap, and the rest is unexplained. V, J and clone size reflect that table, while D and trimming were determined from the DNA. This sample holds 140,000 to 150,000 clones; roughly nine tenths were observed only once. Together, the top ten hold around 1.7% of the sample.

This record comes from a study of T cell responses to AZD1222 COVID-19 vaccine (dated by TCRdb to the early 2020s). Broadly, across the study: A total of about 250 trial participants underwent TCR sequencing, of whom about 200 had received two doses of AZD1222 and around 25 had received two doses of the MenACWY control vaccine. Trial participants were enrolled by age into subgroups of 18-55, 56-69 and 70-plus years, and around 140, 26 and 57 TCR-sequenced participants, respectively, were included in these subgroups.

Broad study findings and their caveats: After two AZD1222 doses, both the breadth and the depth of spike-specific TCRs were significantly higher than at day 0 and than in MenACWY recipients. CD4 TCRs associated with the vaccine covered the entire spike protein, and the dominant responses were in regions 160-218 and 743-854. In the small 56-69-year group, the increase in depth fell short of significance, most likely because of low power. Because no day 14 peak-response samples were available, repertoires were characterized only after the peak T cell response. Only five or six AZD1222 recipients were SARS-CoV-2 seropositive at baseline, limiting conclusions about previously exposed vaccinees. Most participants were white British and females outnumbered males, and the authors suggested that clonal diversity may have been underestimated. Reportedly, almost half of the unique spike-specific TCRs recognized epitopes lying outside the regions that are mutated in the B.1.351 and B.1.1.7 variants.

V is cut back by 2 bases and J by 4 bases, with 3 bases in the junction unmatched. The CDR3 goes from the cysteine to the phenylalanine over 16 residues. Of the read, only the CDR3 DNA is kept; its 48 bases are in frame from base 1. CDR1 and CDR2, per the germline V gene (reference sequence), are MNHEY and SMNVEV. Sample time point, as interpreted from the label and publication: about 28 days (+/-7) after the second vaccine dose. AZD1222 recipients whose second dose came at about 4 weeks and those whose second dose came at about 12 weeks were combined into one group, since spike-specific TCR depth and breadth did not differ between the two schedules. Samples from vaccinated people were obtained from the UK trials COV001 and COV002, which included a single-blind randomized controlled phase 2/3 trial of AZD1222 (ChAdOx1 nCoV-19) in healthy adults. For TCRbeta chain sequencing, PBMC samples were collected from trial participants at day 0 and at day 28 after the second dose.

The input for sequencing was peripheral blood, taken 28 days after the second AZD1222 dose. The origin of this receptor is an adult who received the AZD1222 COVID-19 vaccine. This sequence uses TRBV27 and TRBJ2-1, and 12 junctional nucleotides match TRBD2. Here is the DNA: TGTGCCAGCAGTTTAGGACTAGCGGGGATTTACAATGAGCAGTTCTTC. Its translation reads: CASSLGLAGIYNEQFF.